The entry that follows covers one T cell receptor beta chain sequence. The data stem from a study of blood T cell repertoires in COVID-19. Study-wide background: Sites in the United States, Italy and Spain provided acute and convalescent COVID-19 samples. From T cells, B-cell-depleted T cells, or PBMCs came the material, which was cDNA or gDNA.

The CDR3 totals 15 residues. Trimming at V came to 3 bases and at J to 9 bases, leaving 11 bases not matched to a gene. Germline V gene sequence: CDR1 SGHTA, CDR2 FQGNSA. In the original workflow: Cell counts per sample came from amplifying reference gene primers. Clones were sequenced by immunoSEQ multiplex PCR, and TCRdb holds only the in-frame ones, with some missing. For V, J and clone size, that table is used; D and trimming come from the DNA. The sample yields around 190,000 clones, approximately 82% seen once. The sample comprised peripheral blood. The sequence came from a human donor in a cohort sampled during active COVID-19. The chain is built from TRBV7-2 and TRBJ2-1; 7 nucleotides align to TRBD2. CDR3 protein: CASSFGGSGVGEQFF. The CDR3 bases are TGTGCCAGCAGCTTTGGCGGGAGTGGTGTTGGTGAGCAGTTCTTC.